Listed below are T cell receptor beta chains from one sample, sequenced in a study of T cell repertoires in cytomegalovirus infection. MiXCR, applied by TCRdb to the reads, yields one record per CDR3 protein. The sample holds roughly 180,000 distinct CDR3 sequences, less than 25% seen once. Which antigens these TCRs recognize remains unknown. Source: CD8+ T cells from cultured PBMCs, taken from culture after CMV antigen stimulation. The receptors were sampled from a human donor in good health (CMV status not recorded). Some clones in this sample may be carry-over from other donors' samples. The CDR3 runs from the conserved cysteine through the conserved F or W. The order of the fields is J gene, CDR3 length, V gene, CDR3 protein.

>TRBJ2-7|15|TRBV20-1
CSARTETGTAYEQYF
>TRBJ2-5|16|TRBV6-1
CASSENFWGPEETQYF
>TRBJ2-1|13|TRBV6-1
CASSEAPRDEQFF
>TRBJ2-2|16|TRBV5-5
CASSFDLQGNTGELFF
>TRBJ2-1|11|TRBV27
CASRLGLEQFF
>TRBJ2-3|14|TRBV11-2
CASSFRASSDTQYF
>TRBJ2-3|14|TRBV15
CATSFGLAADTQYF
>TRBJ2-7|15|TRBV12-3/TRBV12-4
CASSLEGTGLHEQYF
>TRBJ2-1|15|TRBV11-3
CASSLGAGTYNEQFF
>TRBJ2-6|15|TRBV6-2/TRBV6-3
CASRALGSGANVLTF
>TRBJ2-3|19|TRBV7-7
CASSPLRATSRSAVDTQYF
>TRBJ2-1|15|TRBV7-2
CASSPGTILYNEQFF
>TRBJ2-7|11|TRBV7-2
CASSYTDEQYF
>TRBJ2-3|15|TRBV7-2
CASRSSGTSPDTQYF
>TRBJ2-3|15|TRBV7-9
CASSQTSGLTDTQYF
>TRBJ1-2|16|TRBV6-5
CASSYSKGQGFYGYTF
>TRBJ2-5|11|TRBV19
CASSAQETQYF
>TRBJ2-3|18|TRBV11-2
CASRSLGGRETSTDTQYF
>TRBJ2-6|15|TRBV7-2
CASSLGQLGANVLTF
>TRBJ1-2|16|TRBV7-2
CASSLIREAALYGYTF